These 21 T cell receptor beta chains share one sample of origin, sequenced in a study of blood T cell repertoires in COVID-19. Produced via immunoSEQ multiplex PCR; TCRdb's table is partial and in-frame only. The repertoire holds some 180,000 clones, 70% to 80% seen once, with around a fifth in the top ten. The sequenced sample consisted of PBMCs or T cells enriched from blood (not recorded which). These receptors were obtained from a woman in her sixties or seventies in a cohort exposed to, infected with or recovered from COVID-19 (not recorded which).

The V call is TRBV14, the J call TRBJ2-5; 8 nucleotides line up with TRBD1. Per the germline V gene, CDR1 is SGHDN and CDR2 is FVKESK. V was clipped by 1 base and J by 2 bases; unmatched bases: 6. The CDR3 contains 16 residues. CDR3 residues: CASSQGAGTGQETQYF. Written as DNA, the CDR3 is TGTGCCAGCAGCCAAGGGGCCGGGACAGGTCAAGAGACCCAGTACTTC.

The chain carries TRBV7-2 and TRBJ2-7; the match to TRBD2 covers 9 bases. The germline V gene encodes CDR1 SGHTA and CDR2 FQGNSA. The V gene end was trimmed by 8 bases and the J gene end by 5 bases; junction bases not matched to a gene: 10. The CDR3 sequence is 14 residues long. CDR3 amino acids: CASARSGSNNEQYF. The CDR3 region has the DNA TGTGCCAGCGCACGTAGCGGGAGTAACAACGAGCAGTACTTC.

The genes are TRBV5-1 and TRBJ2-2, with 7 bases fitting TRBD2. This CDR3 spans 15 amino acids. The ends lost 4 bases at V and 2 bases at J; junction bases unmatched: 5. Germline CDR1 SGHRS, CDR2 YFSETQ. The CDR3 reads CASSPGTTNTGELFF. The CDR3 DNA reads TGCGCCAGCAGCCCGGGGACTACCAACACCGGGGAGCTGTTTTTT.

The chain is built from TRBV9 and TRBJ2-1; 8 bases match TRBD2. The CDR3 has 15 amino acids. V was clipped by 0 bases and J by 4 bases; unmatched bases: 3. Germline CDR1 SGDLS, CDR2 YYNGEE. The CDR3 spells CASSVVASGYNEQFF. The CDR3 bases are TGTGCCAGCAGCGTAGTTGCTAGCGGGTACAATGAGCAGTTCTTC. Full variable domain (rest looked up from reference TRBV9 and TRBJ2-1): DSGVTQTPKHLITATGQRVTLRCSPRSGDLSVYWYQQSLDQGLQFLIQYYNGEERAKGNILERFSAQQFPDLHSELNLSSLELGDSALYFCASSVVASGYNEQFFGPGTRLTVL.

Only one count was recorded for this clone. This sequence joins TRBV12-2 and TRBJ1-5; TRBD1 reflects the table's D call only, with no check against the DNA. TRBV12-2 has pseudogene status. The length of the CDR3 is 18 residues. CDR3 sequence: CASRLCRGRVNSNQPQHF. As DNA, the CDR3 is TGTGCAAGTCGCTTATGCAGGGGGCGGGTTAATAGCAATCAGCCCCAGCATTTT.

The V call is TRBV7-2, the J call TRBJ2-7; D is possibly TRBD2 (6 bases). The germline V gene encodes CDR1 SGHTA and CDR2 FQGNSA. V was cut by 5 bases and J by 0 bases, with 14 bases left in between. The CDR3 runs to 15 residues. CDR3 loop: CASSPMMGGSYEQYF. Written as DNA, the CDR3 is TGTGCCAGCAGCCCAATGATGGGGGGCTCCTACGAGCAGTACTTC.

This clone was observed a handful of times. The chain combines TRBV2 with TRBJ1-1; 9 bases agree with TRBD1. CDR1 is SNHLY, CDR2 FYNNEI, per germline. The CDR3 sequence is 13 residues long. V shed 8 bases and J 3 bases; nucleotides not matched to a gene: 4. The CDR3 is CASGRQGDTEAFF. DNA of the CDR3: TGTGCCAGCGGAAGACAGGGGGACACTGAAGCTTTCTTT.

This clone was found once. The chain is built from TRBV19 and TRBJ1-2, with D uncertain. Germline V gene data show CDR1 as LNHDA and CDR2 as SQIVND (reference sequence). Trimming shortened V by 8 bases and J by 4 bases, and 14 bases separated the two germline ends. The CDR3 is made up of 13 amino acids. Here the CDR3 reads CASQRRDGYGYTF. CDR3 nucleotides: TGTGCCAGTCAGAGGCGGGATGGCTATGGCTACACCTTC.

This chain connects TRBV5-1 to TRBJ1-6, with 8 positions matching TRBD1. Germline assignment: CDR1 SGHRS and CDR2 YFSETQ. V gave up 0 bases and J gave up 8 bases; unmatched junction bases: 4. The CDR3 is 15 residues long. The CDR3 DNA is TGCGCCAGCAGCTTGGAACAGGGGGACTATTCACCCCTCCACTTT. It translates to CASSLEQGDYSPLHF.

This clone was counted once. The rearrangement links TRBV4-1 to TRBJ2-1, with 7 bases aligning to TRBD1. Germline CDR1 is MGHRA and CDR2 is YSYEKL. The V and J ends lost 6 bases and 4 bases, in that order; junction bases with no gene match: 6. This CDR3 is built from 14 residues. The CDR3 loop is CASRKPGQYNEQFF. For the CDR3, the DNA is TGCGCCAGCAGAAAGCCGGGACAGTACAATGAGCAGTTCTTC.

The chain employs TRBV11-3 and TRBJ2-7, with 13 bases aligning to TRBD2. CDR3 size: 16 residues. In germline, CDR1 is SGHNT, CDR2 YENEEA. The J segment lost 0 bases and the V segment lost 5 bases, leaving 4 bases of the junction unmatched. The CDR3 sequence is CASSRGLAGASYEQYF. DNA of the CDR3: TGTGCCAGCAGCCGCGGACTAGCGGGAGCCTCCTACGAGCAGTACTTC.

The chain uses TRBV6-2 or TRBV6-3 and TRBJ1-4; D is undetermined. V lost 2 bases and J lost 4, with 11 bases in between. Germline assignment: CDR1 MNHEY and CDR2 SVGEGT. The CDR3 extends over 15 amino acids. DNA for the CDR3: TGTGCCAGCAGTTACCGAGGAGTTGGTAATGAAAAACTGTTTTTT. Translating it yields CASSYRGVGNEKLFF.

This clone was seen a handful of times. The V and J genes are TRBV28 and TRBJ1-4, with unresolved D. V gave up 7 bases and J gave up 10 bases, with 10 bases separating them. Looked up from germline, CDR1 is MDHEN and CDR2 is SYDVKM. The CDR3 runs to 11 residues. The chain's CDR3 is CASTNLGKLFF. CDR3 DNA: TGTGCCAGCACTAACCTTGGAAAACTGTTTTTT.

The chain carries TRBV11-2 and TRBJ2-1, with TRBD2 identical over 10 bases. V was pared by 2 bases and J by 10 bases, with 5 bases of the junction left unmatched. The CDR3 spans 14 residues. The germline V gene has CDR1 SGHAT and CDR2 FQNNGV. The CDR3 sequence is CASSLPSGRQEQFF. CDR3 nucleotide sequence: TGTGCCAGCAGCTTACCTAGCGGGAGACAGGAGCAGTTCTTC.

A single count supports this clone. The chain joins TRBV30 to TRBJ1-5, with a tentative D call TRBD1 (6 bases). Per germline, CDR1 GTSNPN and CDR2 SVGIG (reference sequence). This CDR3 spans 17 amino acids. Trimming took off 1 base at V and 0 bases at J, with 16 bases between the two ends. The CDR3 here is CAWSAGTTTYSNQPQHF. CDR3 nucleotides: TGTGCCTGGAGTGCCGGGACAACTACGTATAGCAATCAGCCCCAGCATTTT.

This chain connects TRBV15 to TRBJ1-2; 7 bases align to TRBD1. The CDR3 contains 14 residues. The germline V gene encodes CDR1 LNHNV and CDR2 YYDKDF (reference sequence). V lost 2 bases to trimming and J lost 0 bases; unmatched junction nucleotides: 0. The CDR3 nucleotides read TGTGCCACCAGCAGACAGGGGGCTAACTATGGCTACACCTTC. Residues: CATSRQGANYGYTF.

Here the CDR3 reads CASSPKTGWSYEQYF. The DNA for the CDR3 is TGTGCCAGCTCACCAAAGACAGGGTGGTCCTACGAGCAGTACTTC. The chain couples TRBV18 to TRBJ2-7; 7 bases line up with TRBD1. The CDR3 extends over 15 amino acids. Looked up from germline, CDR1 is KGHSH and CDR2 is LQKENI. V lost 2 bases and J lost 1; bases outside the gene matches: 5.

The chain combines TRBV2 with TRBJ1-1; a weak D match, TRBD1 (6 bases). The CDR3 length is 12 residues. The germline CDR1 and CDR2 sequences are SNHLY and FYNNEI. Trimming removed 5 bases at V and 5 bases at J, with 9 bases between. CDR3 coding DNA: TGTGCCAGCAGTCCACAGGGTACTGAAGCTTTCTTT. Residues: CASSPQGTEAFF.

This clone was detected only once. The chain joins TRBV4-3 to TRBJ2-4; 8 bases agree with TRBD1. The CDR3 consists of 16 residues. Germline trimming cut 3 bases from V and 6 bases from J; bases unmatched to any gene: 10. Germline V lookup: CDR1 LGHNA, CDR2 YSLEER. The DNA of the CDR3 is TGCGCCAGCAGCCATGCCGCTCAGGGGGCGGGAAACATTCAGTACTTC. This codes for CASSHAAQGAGNIQYF.

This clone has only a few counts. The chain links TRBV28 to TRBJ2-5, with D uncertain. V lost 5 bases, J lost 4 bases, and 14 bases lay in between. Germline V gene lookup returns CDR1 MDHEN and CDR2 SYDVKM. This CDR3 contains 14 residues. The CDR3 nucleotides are TGTGCCAGCAGTCCGCCCGCCACCAGAGAGACCCAGTACTTC. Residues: CASSPPATRETQYF.

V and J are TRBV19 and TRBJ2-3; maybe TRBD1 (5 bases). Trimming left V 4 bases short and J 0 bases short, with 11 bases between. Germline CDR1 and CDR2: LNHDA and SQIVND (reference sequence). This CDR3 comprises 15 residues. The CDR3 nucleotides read TGTGCCAGTAGTAATACAGGACCTAGCACAGATACGCAGTATTTT. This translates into CASSNTGPSTDTQYF.